Presented here are 8 T cell receptor beta chains from one specimen sequenced in a study of T-cell memory formation after mild COVID-19. A single record per CDR3 protein comes from TCRdb applying MiXCR to the 5' RACE reads. The sample lists fewer than 300,000 distinct CDR3 sequences, over 15% seen once, with more than 20% in the top ten. Sequencing was performed on PBMCs or a T cell subset sorted from them (not recorded which). These receptors originate from a man between 18 and 29 years old who had mild COVID-19 (a few samples of this study predate the infection). Cell type and time point are not known.

This clonotype has more than one count but fewer than ten. This sequence joins TRBV15 and TRBJ2-7; a weak D match, TRBD1 (6 bases). Germline-derived CDR1 and CDR2 are LNHNV and YYDKDF (reference sequence). The CDR3 is 13 residues long. V shed 0 bases and J shed 6 bases, with 9 bases lying between them. In DNA form, the CDR3 reads TGTGCCACCAGCAGAGATGGGGGCTCCGAGCAGTACTTC. It specifies CATSRDGGSEQYF. Full variable domain (outside the CDR3, taken from reference TRBV15 and TRBJ2-7): DAMVIQNPRYQVTQFGKPVTLSCSQTLNHNVMYWYQQKSSQAPKLLFHYYDKDFNNEADTPDNFQSRRPNTSFCFLDIRSPGLGDTAMYLCATSRDGGSEQYFGPGTRLTVT.

This clonotype was picked up a small number of times. This chain joins TRBV28 and TRBJ1-1, with D unresolved. V lost 4 bases and J lost 1, with 7 bases in between. The germline CDR1 and CDR2 sequences are MDHEN and SYDVKM. There are 13 residues in the CDR3. In DNA, the CDR3 is TGTGCCAGCAGTTCGACTTCGAACACTGAAGCTTTCTTT. Its protein is CASSSTSNTEAFF.

This clonotype came up many times. This chain connects TRBV6-5 to TRBJ1-2; D is ambiguous. This CDR3 is built from 16 residues. The germline V gene encodes CDR1 MNHEY and CDR2 SVGAGI. The V end lost 0 bases, the J end lost 4 bases, and 15 bases lay between the germline ends. The CDR3 bases are TGTGCCAGCAGTTACTCGTTAGGTTGGCAGATCTATGGCTACACCTTC. Its translation is CASSYSLGWQIYGYTF.

V is TRBV4-3 and J is TRBJ2-5; perhaps D is TRBD1 or TRBD2 (5 bases each). In germline, CDR1 is LGHNA, CDR2 YSLEER. V was shortened by 0 bases and J by 5 bases, with 13 bases between the two germline ends. CDR3 length: 15 residues. CDR3 coding DNA: TGCGCCAGCAGCCAAGAAGGAGGCAGGGCCGAGACCCAGTACTTC. Translated: CASSQEGGRAETQYF.

The chain uses TRBV24-1 and TRBJ2-3; D may be TRBD2 (6 bases). The CDR3 loop spans 14 amino acids. Germline values: CDR1 KGHDR, CDR2 SFDVKD. The V and J ends lost 3 bases and 1 base respectively, with 7 bases between them. In nucleotides, the CDR3 is TGTGCCACCAGTGATCGCGGGGGCACAGATACGCAGTATTTT. It encodes CATSDRGGTDTQYF.

This clonotype has just one count. V is TRBV15 and J is TRBJ2-5; no definite D call. Germline V gene sequence: CDR1 LNHNV, CDR2 YYDKDF (reference sequence). Trimming removed 4 bases at V and 0 bases at J, with 6 bases between. This CDR3 comprises 13 residues. The CDR3 DNA reads as TGTGCCACCAGCACCCAGTACCAAGAGACCCAGTACTTC. Its translation: CATSTQYQETQYF. The whole variable domain, remainder taken from reference TRBV15 and TRBJ2-5, is DAMVIQNPRYQVTQFGKPVTLSCSQTLNHNVMYWYQQKSSQAPKLLFHYYDKDFNNEADTPDNFQSRRPNTSFCFLDIRSPGLGDTAMYLCATSTQYQETQYFGPGTRLLVL.

This chain connects TRBV6-5 to TRBJ2-7, with D uncertain. Germline CDR1 MNHEY, CDR2 SVGAGI. Deletions cut 0 bases from V and 4 bases from J, with 10 bases between. CDR3 length equals 14 residues. The CDR3 protein is CASSYSSHGYEQYV. In DNA, the CDR3 is TGTGCCAGCAGTTACTCGAGTCACGGATACGAGCAGTACGTC.

This clonotype was picked up a small number of times. V usage is TRBV5-1 and J usage is TRBJ2-1, with TRBD2 matching over 12 bases. Losses at the gene ends were 2 bases for V and 7 bases for J; bases not matched to a gene: 10. In germline, CDR1 is SGHRS, CDR2 YFSETQ. The CDR3 sequence is 17 residues long. CDR3 region: CASSFPLAGGPRNEQFF. In DNA, the CDR3 is TGCGCCAGCAGCTTCCCGCTAGCGGGGGGGCCGAGGAATGAGCAGTTCTTC.